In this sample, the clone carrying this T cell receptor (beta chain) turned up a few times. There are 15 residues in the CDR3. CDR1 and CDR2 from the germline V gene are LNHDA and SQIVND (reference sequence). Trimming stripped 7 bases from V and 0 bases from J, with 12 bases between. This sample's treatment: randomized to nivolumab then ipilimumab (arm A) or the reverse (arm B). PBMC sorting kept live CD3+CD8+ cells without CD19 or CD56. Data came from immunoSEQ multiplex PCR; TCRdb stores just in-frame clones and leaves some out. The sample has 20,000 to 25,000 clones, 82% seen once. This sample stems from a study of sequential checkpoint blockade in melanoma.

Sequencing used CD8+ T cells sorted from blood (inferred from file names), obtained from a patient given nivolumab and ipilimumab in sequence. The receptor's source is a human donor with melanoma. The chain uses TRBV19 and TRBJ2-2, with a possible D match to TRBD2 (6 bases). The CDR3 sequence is CASTSGTSNTGELFF. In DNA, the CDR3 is TGTGCCAGTACCTCCGGGACTTCGAACACCGGGGAGCTGTTTTTT.